These 13 T cell receptor beta chains came from one sample sequenced in a study of shared clonotypes between healthy human individuals. Using immunoSEQ multiplex PCR, the repertoire was profiled, and TCRdb retains in-frame clones only, with some absent. This repertoire shows approximately 1,000,000 clones, around three quarters found once; its top ten account for about 0.89%. Input material: memory CD4+ T cells from PBMCs. This sample's subset: CD45RA-negative fraction. The receptors derive from a man aged 18 to 30 in good health. Some clones in this sample may be carry-over from other donors' samples.

This rearrangement joins TRBV6-5 to TRBJ2-1; D unresolved. The V end lost 5 bases, the J end lost 5 bases, and 7 bases lay between the germline ends. The CDR3 contains 12 residues. Germline values: CDR1 MNHEY, CDR2 SVGAGI. The CDR3 region is CASSATDNEQFF. The CDR3 DNA follows: TGTGCCAGCAGTGCTACCGACAATGAGCAGTTCTTC.

The J gene is TRBJ2-3, the V gene TRBV7-9; 8 positions agree with TRBD2. The CDR3 contains 13 residues. Germline CDR1 is SEHNR and CDR2 is FQNEAQ (reference sequence). CDR3 loop: CAEAGASTDTQYF. CDR3 bases: TGTGCTGAAGCGGGAGCTAGCACAGATACGCAGTATTTT.

The chain recombines TRBV30 with TRBJ2-3, with 10 bases matching TRBD1. Germline V gene sequence: CDR1 GTSNPN, CDR2 SVGIG (reference sequence). The CDR3 spans 13 residues. V was pared by 8 bases and J by 3 bases, with 5 bases of the junction left unmatched. DNA for the CDR3: TGTGCCAGCACGGGACAGGGGACAGATACGCAGTATTTT. Translated, it gives CASTGQGTDTQYF.

The chain uses TRBV18 and TRBJ2-7; possible D gene TRBD1, 5 bases. V lost 3 bases and J 1 base, leaving 13 bases between the germline ends. Per the germline V gene, CDR1 is KGHSH and CDR2 is LQKENI. The CDR3 covers 15 residues. CDR3 protein: CASSPETDRSYEQYF. CDR3 sequence (DNA): TGTGCCAGCTCACCCGAGACAGACCGATCCTACGAGCAGTACTTC. Drawing the rest from reference TRBV18 and TRBJ2-7, the complete variable domain is NAGVMQNPRHLVRRRGQEARLRCSPMKGHSHVYWYRQLPEEGLKFMVYLQKENIIDESGMPKERFSAEFPKEGPSILRIQQVVRGDSAAYFCASSPETDRSYEQYFGPGTRLTVT.

The J gene is TRBJ1-1, the V gene TRBV7-2; D gene unclear. The V end was cut by 5 bases, the J end by 10 bases, with 14 bases between. Germline V lookup: CDR1 SGHTA, CDR2 FQGNSA. CDR3 length: 12 residues. The CDR3, as DNA: TGTGCCAGCAGCGCCCAGGAGGCGACAGCTTTCTTT. Translating gives CASSAQEATAFF.

Comments on this clone: A clone one base away is much larger, so this may be a read error. The sample contains more than one DNA sequence encoding this CDR3. The chain uses TRBV29-1 and TRBJ2-1, with a weak D call TRBD1 (6 bases). CDR1 SQVTM and CDR2 ANQGSEA come from the germline V gene. This CDR3 is 13 amino acids long. The CDR3 DNA sequence: TGCAGCGTCGCTGTTACAGGGAACAACGAGCAGTTCTTC. This codes for CSVAVTGNNEQFF.

V and J are TRBV9 and TRBJ2-7, with 8 bases aligning to TRBD2. Trimming at V came to 0 bases and at J to 3 bases, leaving 5 bases not matched to a gene. Germline V lookup: CDR1 SGDLS, CDR2 YYNGEE. This CDR3 contains 15 residues. The DNA for the CDR3 is TGTGCCAGCAGCGTAGGGGCTAGCGGGCTCTACGAGCAGTACTTC. It codes for CASSVGASGLYEQYF.

A remark on this clone: Other nucleotide sequences from this sample produce the same CDR3. This chain uses TRBV20-1 with TRBJ1-2; D is ambiguous. V lost 3 bases, J lost 5 bases, and 7 bases lay in between. Germline V gene lookup returns CDR1 DFQATT and CDR2 SNEGSKA (reference sequence). This CDR3 spans 11 amino acids. The CDR3 DNA sequence: TGCAGTGCTAGCGTACTTTATGGCTACACCTTC. It encodes CSASVLYGYTF.

The chain carries TRBV30 and TRBJ1-2; D call uncertain. Germline CDR1 reads GTSNPN; CDR2 reads SVGIG (reference sequence). V lost 2 bases, J lost 0 bases, and 10 bases lay in between. The CDR3 is made up of 14 amino acids. The CDR3 DNA reads as TGTGCCTGGAGTCAGTACGCAGCTAACTATGGCTACACCTTC. It yields the protein CAWSQYAANYGYTF.

This chain connects TRBV28 to TRBJ1-3; D is perhaps TRBD1 (6 bases). Germline CDR1 and CDR2: MDHEN and SYDVKM. The CDR3 is 16 amino acids. Trimming cost V 5 bases and J 1 base, with 15 bases left between them. CDR3 region: CASSPPTGYSGNTIYF. The CDR3 region has the DNA TGTGCCAGCAGTCCCCCGACAGGTTATTCTGGAAACACCATATATTTT.

This clone has only a few counts. CDR3 in amino acids: CASTGGPGELFF. The CDR3, as DNA: TGCGCCAGCACGGGCGGTCCAGGGGAGCTGTTTTTT. J is TRBJ2-2 and V is TRBV5-1; D is uncertain. With 6 bases removed from V and 8 bases from J, the gap between germline ends came to 11 bases. There are 12 residues in the CDR3. Germline V gene lookup returns CDR1 SGHRS and CDR2 YFSETQ.

The CDR3 loop reads CASSLKAGTTYEQYF. Written as DNA, the CDR3 is TGCGCCAGCAGCCTCAAAGCGGGGACTACCTACGAGCAGTACTTC. The V gene is TRBV5-1, the J gene TRBJ2-7, with 7 bases lining up with TRBD2. Germline loops: CDR1 SGHRS, CDR2 YFSETQ. This CDR3 is 15 amino acids long. The junction had 9 bases not matched to a gene; V was cut back by 4 bases and J by 2 bases. Together with reference TRBV5-1 and TRBJ2-7, the CDR3 gives the full variable domain: KAGVTQTPRYLIKTRGQQVTLSCSPISGHRSVSWYQQTPGQGLQFLFEYFSETQRNKGNFPGRFSGRQFSNSRSEMNVSTLELGDSALYLCASSLKAGTTYEQYFGPGTRLTVT.

With respect to this clone: A much larger clone is a single base away; this may be a read error. The chain employs TRBV29-1 and TRBJ2-3, with 10 positions matching TRBD2. Germline V lookup: CDR1 SQVTM, CDR2 ANQGSEA. This CDR3 is built from 15 residues. The CDR3 region has the DNA TGCGGCGTTGCCCTGGCTAGCGGGAGTCCAGATACGCAGTATTTT. This gives the protein CGVALASGSPDTQYF.